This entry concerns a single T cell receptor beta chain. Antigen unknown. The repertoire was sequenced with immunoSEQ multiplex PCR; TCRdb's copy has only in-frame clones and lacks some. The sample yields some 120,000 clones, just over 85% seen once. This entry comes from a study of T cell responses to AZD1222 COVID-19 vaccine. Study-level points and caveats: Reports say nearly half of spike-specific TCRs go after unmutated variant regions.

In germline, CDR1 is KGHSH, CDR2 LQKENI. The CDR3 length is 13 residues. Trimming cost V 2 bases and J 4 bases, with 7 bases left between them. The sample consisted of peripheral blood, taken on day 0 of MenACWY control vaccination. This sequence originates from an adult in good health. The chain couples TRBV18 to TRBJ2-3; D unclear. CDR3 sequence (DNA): TGTGCCAGCTCACCAGGAGTAGCAGATACGCAGTATTTT. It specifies CASSPGVADTQYF.